The TCR beta chain under discussion was sequenced for a study of blood T cell repertoires in COVID-19 (dated by TCRdb to between 2020 and 2021). Concerning the study at large: The collaborator samples originated in the United States, Italy and Spain and spanned the acute and convalescent phases of COVID-19. The material from the prospective study consisted of cDNA or gDNA derived from T cells, B-cell-depleted T cells, or PBMCs. Subjects who had been exposed to COVID-19, were actively infected with it, or had recovered from it provided the deeply sampled blood TCRbeta repertoires that made up the dataset. The repertoires were made available in a free public database intended to serve as a resource for research on the immune response to SARS-CoV-2. The samples were drawn from two sources: the first 160 participants of the ongoing ImmuneRACE study, and fewer than 1,500 subjects contributed by 6 global collaborators. The sample metadata nearly always contained a de-identified subject ID, COVID-19 status, age in years and sex. Where HLA class I and class II types were available, the types were taken from metadata supplied by the sample provider, not from assay-based typing. The full study reports these points: The amount of clinical and demographic metadata varied by source and participant and was provided uncurated.

A remark on this clone: What this receptor recognizes is not known. Base qualities are not provided; no much larger clone lies one nucleotide away.

V gives up 5 bases and J gives up 0 bases, and the segment between their germline ends measures 5 bases. Looking up the germline V gene yields CDR1 SGHVS and CDR2 FNYEAQ. The CDR3, cysteine through phenylalanine, is 13 amino acids long. Left in the record is the CDR3 DNA by itself, 39 bases read in frame from the first base. TCRbeta CDR3 regions were amplified from genomic DNA using the immunoSEQ Assay, a bias-controlled multiplex PCR. On the authors' methods: Within the assay, amplification of reference gene primers was used to estimate how many nucleated cells each sample contained. To quantify the absolute abundance of each unique TCRbeta CDR3 rearrangement, sequence reads were collapsed and filtered. For each sample, productive Simpson clonality was calculated by taking the square root of Simpson's diversity index across productive rearrangements. Drawn from immuneACCESS, this table holds only the in-frame rearrangements with V and J called that TCRdb kept. Clones are partly lost; checked studies trace under half to an unresolved V gene and leave the rest unexplained. From that table come the V and J calls and clone size; the DNA was used to work out D and trimming. The sample yields about 150,000 clones; about 88% were counted once. The ten largest clones add up to about 2.5% of the sample.

Each collaborating institution followed its own protocols to collect whole blood in K2EDTA tubes. For TCRbeta analysis, collaborator samples were shipped as frozen whole blood, as isolated PBMCs, or as DNA extracted from either sample type. The V gene is TRBV7-6 and the J gene is TRBJ1-3, with no confidently assigned D gene. This sequence was found in a woman aged 70-85 years with acute or convalescent COVID-19. Source material: peripheral blood. The nucleotides are TGTGCCAGCAGCCGGTACTCTGGAAACACCATATATTTT. It is translated as CASSRYSGNTIYF.